The 14 T cell receptor beta chains presented below share a single source sample, sequenced in a study of blood T cell repertoires in COVID-19 (dated by TCRdb to about 2020). Receptor libraries were prepared by the immunoSEQ multiplex PCR assay. Not all clones reach the TCRdb copy of this immuneACCESS table, which keeps in-frame sequences only. Checked studies attribute under half of the gap to unresolved V genes and leave the rest unexplained. This sample has roughly 100,000 clones in its table, and roughly four fifths of those were observed once. The top ten hold 15% of the sample. Sequenced input: peripheral blood. The receptors derive from a woman aged 80 or over with acute or convalescent COVID-19.

J is TRBJ2-7 and V is TRBV27; TRBD2 matches at 7 bases. Germline V gene lookup returns CDR1 MNHEY and CDR2 SMNVEV (reference sequence). The CDR3 has 15 residues. Trimming at V came to 5 bases and at J to 2 bases, leaving 9 bases not matched to a gene. The DNA for the CDR3 is TGTGCCAGCAGTCCCGGACTAGGACCCGCCTACGAGCAGTACGTC. Residues: CASSPGLGPAYEQYV.

The chain couples TRBV6-2 or TRBV6-3 to TRBJ2-1; 14 bases agree with TRBD2. The germline V gene encodes CDR1 MNHEY and CDR2 SVGEGT. CDR3 length equals 18 residues. J was trimmed by 5 bases and V by 5 bases; bases with no gene match: 11. The CDR3 here is CASSPLYRLAGGDNEQFF. The CDR3, as DNA: TGTGCCAGCAGTCCACTATATAGACTAGCGGGAGGGGACAATGAGCAGTTCTTC.

The chain combines TRBV28 with TRBJ2-7; 9 bases line up with TRBD2. This CDR3 is 13 amino acids long. Germline assignment: CDR1 MDHEN and CDR2 SYDVKM. V lost 2 bases, J lost 7 bases, and 3 bases stayed unmatched. The CDR3 bases are TGTGCCAGCAGTTTAAAGCTAGCGGGGGAGCAGTACTTC. Its translation is CASSLKLAGEQYF.

The V gene is TRBV5-1, the J gene TRBJ1-1, with 7 bases that match TRBD1. Losses at the gene ends were 0 bases for V and 1 base for J; bases not matched to a gene: 3. The CDR3 extends over 15 amino acids. CDR1 and CDR2 from the germline V gene are SGHRS and YFSETQ. CDR3 loop: CASSLEYRGNTEAFF. DNA of the CDR3: TGCGCCAGCAGCTTGGAATACAGGGGGAACACTGAAGCTTTCTTT.

V gene TRBV11-3 combines with J gene TRBJ2-2; 7 nucleotides align to TRBD1. The CDR3 is 17 amino acids. Germline V CDR1 and CDR2: SGHNT, YENEEA. J gave up 3 bases and V 0 bases, and 7 bases lay outside the gene matches. The CDR3 region is CASSLDLTGSYTGELFF. The DNA of the CDR3 is TGTGCCAGCAGCTTAGATCTGACAGGGTCCTACACCGGGGAGCTGTTTTTT.

The rearrangement joins TRBV29-1 to TRBJ2-1; 7 bases line up with TRBD2. The CDR3 has 16 amino acids. Germline trimming cut 7 bases from V and 0 bases from J; bases unmatched to any gene: 12. Germline V CDR1 and CDR2: SQVTM, ANQGSEA. The CDR3 bases are TGCAGCGGCGACTCCCTAGCGGCGAGCTCCTACAATGAGCAGTTCTTC. Translation: CSGDSLAASSYNEQFF.

The chain joins TRBV19 to TRBJ2-7; 12 bases are shared with TRBD2. This CDR3 comprises 14 residues. The ends lost 4 bases at V and 2 bases at J; junction bases unmatched: 0. Germline V gene sequence: CDR1 LNHDA, CDR2 SQIVND (reference sequence). CDR3 DNA: TGTGCCAGTAGTAGACTAGCGGGAGCCTACGAGCAGTACTTC. Protein product: CASSRLAGAYEQYF.

This chain uses TRBV9 with TRBJ2-5; D not certain. CDR1 is SGDLS and CDR2 is YYNGEE in the germline V gene. The CDR3 is 16 amino acids. The V end was cut by 0 bases, the J end by 2 bases, with 14 bases between. For the CDR3, the DNA is TGTGCCAGCAGCGTAGGAGGCTCGAACTTACAAGAGACCCAGTACTTC. This codes for CASSVGGSNLQETQYF.

The rearrangement links TRBV28 to TRBJ1-3, with a tentative D call TRBD1 (6 bases). The V gene lost 6 bases and the J gene lost 0 bases, with 9 bases spanning the gap. From germline, CDR1 is MDHEN and CDR2 SYDVKM. The CDR3 loop spans 14 amino acids. The CDR3 DNA follows: TGTGCCAGCAGGGGGGGGCACTCTGGAAACACCATATATTTT. It specifies CASRGGHSGNTIYF.

The chain is built from TRBV19 and TRBJ1-3; tentative D call: TRBD1 (6 bases). Germline V gene lookup returns CDR1 LNHDA and CDR2 SQIVND (reference sequence). The CDR3 has 14 amino acids. Deletions cut 6 bases from V and 2 bases from J, with 11 bases between. This CDR3 reads CASRTTGTGNTIYF. CDR3 DNA: TGTGCCAGTAGAACTACAGGGACTGGAAACACCATATATTTT.

This clone was seen more than once but under ten times. The genes are TRBV3-1 (or the pseudogene TRBV3-2) and TRBJ2-5; 7 nucleotides agree with TRBD2. J gave up 4 bases and V 3 bases, and 11 bases lay outside the gene matches. There are 16 residues in the CDR3. CDR1 and CDR2 from the germline V gene are LGHDT and YNNKEL (reference sequence). Written as DNA, the CDR3 is TGTGCCAGCAGCCACCCGGAGCGGGACGGGGGAGAGACCCAGTACTTC. Protein: CASSHPERDGGETQYF.

The rearrangement uses TRBV11-3 and TRBJ1-3; D gene uncertain. V dropped 5 bases and J dropped 7 bases, with 9 bases sitting between them. Germline V lookup: CDR1 SGHNT, CDR2 YENEEA. The CDR3 covers 12 residues. This chain's CDR3 is CASSPGANTIYF. DNA for the CDR3: TGTGCCAGCAGCCCAGGCGCGAACACCATATATTTT.

The rearrangement joins TRBV2 to TRBJ1-2; tentatively, D is TRBD1 (5 bases). Between the trimmed V and J ends, which lost 8 bases and 4 bases, there was a span of 11 bases. There are 12 residues in the CDR3. Germline V CDR1 and CDR2: SNHLY, FYNNEI. The CDR3, as DNA: TGTGCCAGCTGGAGGGGAATCTATGGCTACACCTTC. This translates into CASWRGIYGYTF.

The chain combines TRBV18 with TRBJ2-2; 7 bases are a match to TRBD1. V lost 4 bases, J lost 2 bases, and 7 bases stayed unmatched. Germline V gene lookup returns CDR1 KGHSH and CDR2 LQKENI. The CDR3 is 16 amino acids. The CDR3 DNA reads TGTGCCAGCTCACGACAGGGTTTACTTAACACCGGGGAGCTGTTTTTT. This codes for CASSRQGLLNTGELFF.